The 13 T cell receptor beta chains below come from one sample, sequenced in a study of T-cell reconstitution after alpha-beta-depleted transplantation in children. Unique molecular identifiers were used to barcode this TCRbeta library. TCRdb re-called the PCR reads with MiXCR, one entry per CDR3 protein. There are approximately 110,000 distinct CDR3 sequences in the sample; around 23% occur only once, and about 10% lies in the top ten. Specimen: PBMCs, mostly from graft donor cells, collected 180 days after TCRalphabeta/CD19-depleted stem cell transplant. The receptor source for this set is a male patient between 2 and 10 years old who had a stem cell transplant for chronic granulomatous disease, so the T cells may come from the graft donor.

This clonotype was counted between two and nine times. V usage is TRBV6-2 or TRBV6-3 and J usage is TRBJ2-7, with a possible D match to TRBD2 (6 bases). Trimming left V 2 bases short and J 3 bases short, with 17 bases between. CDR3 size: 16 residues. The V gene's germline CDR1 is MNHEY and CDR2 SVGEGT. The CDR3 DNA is TGTGCCAGCAGTTACCAACTTGGGGGGAACGGCTACGAGCAGTACTTC. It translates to CASSYQLGGNGYEQYF.

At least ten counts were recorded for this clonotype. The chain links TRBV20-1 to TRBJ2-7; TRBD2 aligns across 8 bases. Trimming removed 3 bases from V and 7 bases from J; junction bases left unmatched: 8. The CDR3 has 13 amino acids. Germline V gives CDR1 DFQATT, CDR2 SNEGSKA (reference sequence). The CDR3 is CSASFGGGLEQYF. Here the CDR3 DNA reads TGCAGTGCTAGCTTTGGCGGGGGGCTGGAGCAGTACTTC.

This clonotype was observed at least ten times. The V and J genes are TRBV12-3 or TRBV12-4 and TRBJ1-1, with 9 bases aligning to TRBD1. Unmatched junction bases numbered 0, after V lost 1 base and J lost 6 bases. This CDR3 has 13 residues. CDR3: CASSLGQGAEAFF. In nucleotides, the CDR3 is TGTGCCAGCAGTTTAGGACAGGGGGCTGAAGCTTTCTTT.

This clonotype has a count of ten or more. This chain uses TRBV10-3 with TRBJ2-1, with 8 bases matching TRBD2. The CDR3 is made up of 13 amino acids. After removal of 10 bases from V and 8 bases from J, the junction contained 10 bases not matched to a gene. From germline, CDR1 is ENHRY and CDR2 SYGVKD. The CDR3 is CATAGLGLHEQFF. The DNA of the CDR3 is TGTGCCACCGCGGGACTAGGGTTACATGAGCAGTTCTTC.

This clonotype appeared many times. The CDR3 loop is CSARALAVRYNEQFF. In DNA, the CDR3 is TGCAGTGCCCGAGCCCTAGCGGTGAGGTACAATGAGCAGTTCTTC. V gene TRBV20-1 combines with J gene TRBJ2-1, with 7 positions matching TRBD2. Germline assignment: CDR1 DFQATT and CDR2 SNEGSKA (reference sequence). The CDR3 is made up of 15 amino acids. The junction had 12 bases not matched to a gene; V was cut back by 6 bases and J by 4 bases.

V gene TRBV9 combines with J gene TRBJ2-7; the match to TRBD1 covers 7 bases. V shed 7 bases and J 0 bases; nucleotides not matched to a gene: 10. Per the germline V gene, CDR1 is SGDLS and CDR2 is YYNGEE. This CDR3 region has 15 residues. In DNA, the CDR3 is TGTGCCAGCCGACTACAGGGGATTACCTCCTACGAGCAGTACTTC. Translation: CASRLQGITSYEQYF.

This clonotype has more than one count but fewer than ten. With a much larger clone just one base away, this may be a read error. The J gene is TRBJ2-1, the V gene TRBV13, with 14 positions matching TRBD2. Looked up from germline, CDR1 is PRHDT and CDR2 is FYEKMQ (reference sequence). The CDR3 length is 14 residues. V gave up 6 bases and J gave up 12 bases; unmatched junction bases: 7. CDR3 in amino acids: CASSGTSGRRGQFF. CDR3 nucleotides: TGTGCCAGCAGTGGGACTAGCGGGAGAAGGGGGCAGTTCTTC.

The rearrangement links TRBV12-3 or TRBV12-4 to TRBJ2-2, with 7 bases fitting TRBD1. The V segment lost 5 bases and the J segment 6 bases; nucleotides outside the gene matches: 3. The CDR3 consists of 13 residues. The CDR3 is CASSLQGPGELFF. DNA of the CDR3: TGTGCCAGCAGTCTACAGGGGCCCGGGGAGCTGTTTTTT.

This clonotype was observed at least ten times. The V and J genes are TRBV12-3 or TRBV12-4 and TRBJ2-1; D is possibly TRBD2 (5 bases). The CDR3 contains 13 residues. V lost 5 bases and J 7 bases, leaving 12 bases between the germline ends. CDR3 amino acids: CASSTGVVNEQFF. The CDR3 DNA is TGTGCCAGCAGTACCGGGGTAGTGAATGAGCAGTTCTTC.

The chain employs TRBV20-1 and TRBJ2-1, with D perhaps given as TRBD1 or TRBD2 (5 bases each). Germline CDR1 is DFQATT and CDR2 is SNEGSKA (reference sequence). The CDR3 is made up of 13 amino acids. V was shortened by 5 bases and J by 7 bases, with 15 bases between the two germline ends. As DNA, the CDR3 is TGCAGTGCTGGGGACCAGGGAATAAATGAGCAGTTCTTC. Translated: CSAGDQGINEQFF.

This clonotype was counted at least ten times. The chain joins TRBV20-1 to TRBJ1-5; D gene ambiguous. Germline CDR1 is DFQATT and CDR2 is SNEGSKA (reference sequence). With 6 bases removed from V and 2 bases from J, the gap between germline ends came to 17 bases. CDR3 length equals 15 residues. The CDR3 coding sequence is TGCAGTGCCCCACGGACCAATGAGGGCAATCAGCCCCAGCATTTT. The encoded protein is CSAPRTNEGNQPQHF.

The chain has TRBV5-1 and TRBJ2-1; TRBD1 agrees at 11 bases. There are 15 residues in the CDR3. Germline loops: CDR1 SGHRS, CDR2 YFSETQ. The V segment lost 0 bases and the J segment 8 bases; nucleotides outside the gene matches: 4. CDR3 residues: CASSLGDRGRDEQFF. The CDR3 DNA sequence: TGCGCCAGCAGCTTGGGGGACAGGGGGAGAGATGAGCAGTTCTTC.

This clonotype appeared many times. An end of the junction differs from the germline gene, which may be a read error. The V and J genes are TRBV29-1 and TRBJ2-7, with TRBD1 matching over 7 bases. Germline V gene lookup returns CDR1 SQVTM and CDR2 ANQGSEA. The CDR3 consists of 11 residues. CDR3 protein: CSVPRGQPMNF. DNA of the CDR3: TGCAGCGTCCCTAGGGGACAGCCGATGAACTTC.